The T cell receptor (beta chain) under discussion was sequenced for a study of cytomegalovirus exposure and HLA in healthy donors. PCR used 60 Vbeta primers and 13 Jbeta primers. Generated by immunoSEQ multiplex PCR, the TCRdb table keeps only in-frame clones and is missing some. The data hold some 170,000 clones, with around 79% observed a single time. The CDR3 is 14 amino acids. Trimming took 4 bases from V and 2 from J, leaving 10 bases between them. Germline assignment: CDR1 SGDLS and CDR2 YYNGEE. The receptor's source is a man aged 35 to 55 in good health and CMV-seronegative. The sample comprised PBMCs. This chain connects TRBV9 to TRBJ1-3; D is undetermined. CDR3 residues: CASSPGGAGNTIYF. For the CDR3, the DNA is TGTGCCAGCAGCCCGGGAGGAGCTGGAAACACCATATATTTT.